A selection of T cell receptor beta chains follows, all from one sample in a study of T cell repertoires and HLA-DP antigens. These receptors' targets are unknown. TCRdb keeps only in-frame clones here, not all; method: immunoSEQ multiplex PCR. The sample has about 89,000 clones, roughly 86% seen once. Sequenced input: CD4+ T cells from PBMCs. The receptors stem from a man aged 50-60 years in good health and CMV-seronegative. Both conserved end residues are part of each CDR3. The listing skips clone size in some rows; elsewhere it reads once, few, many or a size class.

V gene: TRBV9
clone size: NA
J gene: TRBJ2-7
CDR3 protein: CASSVAPPNEQYF

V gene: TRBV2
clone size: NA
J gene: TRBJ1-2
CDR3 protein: CASTPGRTGVLNYGYTF

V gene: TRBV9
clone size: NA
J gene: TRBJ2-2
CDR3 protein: CASSPLVNSGELFF

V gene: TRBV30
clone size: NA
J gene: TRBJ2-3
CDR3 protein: CAWIQGSTDTQYF

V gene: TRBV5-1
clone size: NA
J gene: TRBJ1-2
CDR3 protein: CASSLEGRGYTF

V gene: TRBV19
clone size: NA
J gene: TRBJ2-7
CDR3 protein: CASSTRTGGYEQYF

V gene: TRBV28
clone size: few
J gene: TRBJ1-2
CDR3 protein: CASSLGRVFYGYTF

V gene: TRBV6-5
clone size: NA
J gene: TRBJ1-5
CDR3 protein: CASSYDREWRPQHF

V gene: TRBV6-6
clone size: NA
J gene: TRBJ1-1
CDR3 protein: CASTNDRTNTEAFF

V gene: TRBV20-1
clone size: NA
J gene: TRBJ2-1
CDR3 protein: CSARANEQFF

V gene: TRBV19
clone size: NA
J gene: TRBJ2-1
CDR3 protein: CASRESSYNEQFF

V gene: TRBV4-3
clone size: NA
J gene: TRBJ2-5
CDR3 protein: CASSQGTFMGETQYF

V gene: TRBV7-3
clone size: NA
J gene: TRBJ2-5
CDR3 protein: CASSPNLVGETQYF

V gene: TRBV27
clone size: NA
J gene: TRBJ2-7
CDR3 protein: CASSLRLAGGFNEQYF

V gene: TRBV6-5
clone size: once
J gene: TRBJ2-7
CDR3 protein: CASSYSSGTSGYEQYF

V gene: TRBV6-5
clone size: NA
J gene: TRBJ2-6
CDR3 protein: CASSHRVSGANVLTF

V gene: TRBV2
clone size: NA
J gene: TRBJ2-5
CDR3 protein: CASSKDRGSETQYF

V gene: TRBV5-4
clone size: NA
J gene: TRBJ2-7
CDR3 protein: CASSIPGTTEQYF

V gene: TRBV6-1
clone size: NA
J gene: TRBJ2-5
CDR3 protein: CASKAGHQETQYF

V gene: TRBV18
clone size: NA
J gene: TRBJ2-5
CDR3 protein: CASSHSSGAPETQYF

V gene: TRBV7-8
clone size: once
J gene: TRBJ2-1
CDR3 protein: CASSFSAGPDNEQFF

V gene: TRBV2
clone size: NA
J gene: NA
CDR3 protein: CASSEVGLPGEQYF

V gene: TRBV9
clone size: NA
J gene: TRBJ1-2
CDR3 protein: CASSVMDNYGYTF

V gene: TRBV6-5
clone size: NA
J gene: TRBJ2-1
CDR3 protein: CASSEPSGSLRRQFF

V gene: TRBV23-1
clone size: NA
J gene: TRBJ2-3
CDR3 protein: CASTRDSTDTQYF

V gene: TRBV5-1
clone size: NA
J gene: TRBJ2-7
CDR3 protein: CASSLGTGIHEQYF

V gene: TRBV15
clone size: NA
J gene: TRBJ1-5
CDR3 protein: CATSRDREAARPQHF

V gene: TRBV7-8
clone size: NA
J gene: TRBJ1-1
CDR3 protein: CASSLPASLNTEAFF

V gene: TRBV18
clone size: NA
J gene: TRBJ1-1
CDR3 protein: CASSPARGLSPEAFF

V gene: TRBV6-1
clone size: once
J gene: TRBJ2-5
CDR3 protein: CASSGGIRGSDTQYF

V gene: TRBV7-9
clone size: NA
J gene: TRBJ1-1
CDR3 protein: CASSAGRINTEAFF

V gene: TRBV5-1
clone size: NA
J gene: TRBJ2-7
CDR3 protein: CASSFRTSGQTYEQYF

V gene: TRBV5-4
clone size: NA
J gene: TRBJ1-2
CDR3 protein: CASSSSRDIYGYTF

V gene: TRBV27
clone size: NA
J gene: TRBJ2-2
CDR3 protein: CASKGGVGTGELFF

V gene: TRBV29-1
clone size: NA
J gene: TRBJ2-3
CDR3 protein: CSVEAGTDTQYF

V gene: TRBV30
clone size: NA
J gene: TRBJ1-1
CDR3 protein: CAWKGGVNTEAFF

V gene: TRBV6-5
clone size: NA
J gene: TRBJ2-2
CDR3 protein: CASSVRTGELFF

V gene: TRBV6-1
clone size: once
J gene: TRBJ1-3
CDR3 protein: CASSVGTGDGNTIYF

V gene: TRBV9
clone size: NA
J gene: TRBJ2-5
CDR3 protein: CASSVASGRAVETQYF

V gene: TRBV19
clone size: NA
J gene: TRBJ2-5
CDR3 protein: CASSMGQRQETQYF

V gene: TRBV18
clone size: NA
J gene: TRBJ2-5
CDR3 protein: CASSPLRLETQYF

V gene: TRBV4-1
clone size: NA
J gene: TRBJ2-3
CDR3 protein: CASSQDGQRRDTQYF

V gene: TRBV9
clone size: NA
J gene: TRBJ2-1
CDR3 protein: CASSAGTGSYNEQFF

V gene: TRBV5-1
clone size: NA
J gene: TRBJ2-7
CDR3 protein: CASTRTSGSYEQYF

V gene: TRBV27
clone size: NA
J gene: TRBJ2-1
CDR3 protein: CASSGWTSATYNEQFF

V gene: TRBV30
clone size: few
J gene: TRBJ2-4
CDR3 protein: CAWRAGNIQYF

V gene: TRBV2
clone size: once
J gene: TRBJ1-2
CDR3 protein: CASSEDRNNYGYTF

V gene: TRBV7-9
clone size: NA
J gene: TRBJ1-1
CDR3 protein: CASSLEGQAWTEAFF

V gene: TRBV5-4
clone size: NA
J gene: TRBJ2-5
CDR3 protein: CASSRDRGETQYF

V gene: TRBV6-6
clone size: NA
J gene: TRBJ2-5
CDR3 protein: CAAWRGPEGTQYF

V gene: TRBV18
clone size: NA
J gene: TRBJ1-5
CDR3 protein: CASSPGQGSNQPQHF

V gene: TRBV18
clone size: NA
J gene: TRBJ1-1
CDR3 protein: CASSPPQGASPNTEAFF

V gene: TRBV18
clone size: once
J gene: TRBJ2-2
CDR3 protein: CASSPFRQNTGELFF

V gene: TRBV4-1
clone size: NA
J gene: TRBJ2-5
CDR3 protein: CASSQDGHPQETQYF

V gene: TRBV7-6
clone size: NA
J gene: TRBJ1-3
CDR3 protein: CASSLNADRAGNTIYF

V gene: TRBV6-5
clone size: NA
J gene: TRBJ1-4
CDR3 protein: CASSYGPANEKLFF

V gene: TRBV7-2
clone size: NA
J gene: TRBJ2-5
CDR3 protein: CASSFRGNFQETQYF